This TCR beta chain stems from a study of blood T cell repertoires in COVID-19. Authors' methods: For nucleated cells, counts were estimated from reference gene primer amplification. The repertoire was sequenced with immunoSEQ multiplex PCR; TCRdb's copy has only in-frame clones and lacks some. The D gene and trimming were derived from the DNA, and the V and J assignments and clone size from that table. The sample consists of about 120,000 clones, more than 75% of them appearing once. The CDR3 sequence is 11 residues long. V was pared by 5 bases and J by 6 bases, with 0 bases of the junction left unmatched. Germline V gives CDR1 MDHEN, CDR2 SYDVKM.

The TCR comes from a woman in her forties or fifties with acute or convalescent COVID-19. What was sequenced was peripheral blood. V and J are TRBV28 and TRBJ2-7; 8 nucleotides agree with TRBD1. In nucleotides, the CDR3 is TGTGCCAGCAGTCAGGGGGCCGAGCAGTACTTC. Residues: CASSQGAEQYF.